This entry concerns a single TCR beta chain. The antigen is undetermined. The data stem from a study of OX40 agonist ivuxolimab in advanced cancers. Whole-study context: Patients' therapy was ivuxolimab, an antibody that acts as an agonist of OX40 (CD134). Anti-PD-1, anti-PD-L1 or anti-CTLA-4 therapy given earlier was allowed, and approximately 40% had some. The study gave patients intravenous ivuxolimab at 0.01 to 10 mg/kg every 2 weeks. Study conclusions and caveats: The CD4+ and CD8+ T cells in the blood had expanded clonally by week 6 at 0.1 to 3.0 mg/kg.

Deletions cut 3 bases from V and 1 base from J, with 1 base between. Germline V gene lookup returns CDR1 SEHNR and CDR2 FQNEAQ (reference sequence). This CDR3 has 11 amino acids. TCRdb keeps only in-frame clones here, not all; method: immunoSEQ multiplex PCR. The data show 60,000 or so clones, approximately 88% seen once. The chain carries TRBV7-9 and TRBJ2-7; D remains unclear. The receptor was derived from an adult with an advanced solid tumor such as melanoma, head and neck, liver or kidney cancer. The sample here was CD4+ or CD8+ T cells sorted from blood, taken in a trial of the OX40 agonist ivuxolimab. CDR3 protein: CASSFSYEQYF. The DNA for the CDR3 is TGTGCCAGCAGCTTTTCCTACGAGCAGTACTTC.